This T cell receptor (beta chain) was documented in a study of shared clonotypes between healthy human individuals. The CDR3 length is 12 residues. Germline V lookup: CDR1 SGHTA, CDR2 FQGTGA. V was cut by 5 bases and J by 6 bases, with 7 bases left in between. Sequencing was performed with immunoSEQ multiplex PCR; in TCRdb, only in-frame clones are kept and a portion is missing. The sample lists 180,000 or so clones, 85% to 95% occurring once. V usage is TRBV7-3 and J usage is TRBJ2-2; D remains unclear. Sequences were obtained from naive CD4+ T cells sorted from blood. Sample subset: CD45RA+ positively selected. The sequence was obtained from a woman between 25 and 40 years old in good health. The CDR3 DNA reads TGTGCCAGCAGCGAATCTTCCGGGGAGCTGTTTTTT. It specifies CASSESSGELFF.